These T cell receptor beta chains were read from a single sample in a study of cytomegalovirus exposure and HLA in healthy donors. Some clones are missing from TCRdb's copy, which holds only in-frame ones; the method was immunoSEQ multiplex PCR. The sample includes 250,000 to 300,000 clones, 90% of them seen just once. Material for sequencing was PBMCs. Source of these receptors: a woman younger than 35 in good health and CMV-seronegative. CDR3s include the opening cysteine and the closing phenylalanine or tryptophan. A D gene is named only where the DNA matches it firmly. Not all rows give a size; the values are once, few, many and, for expanded clones, a class.

>TRBV7-9|TRBD1|TRBJ2-7|-
TGTGCCAGCAGCCCAGGGACAGGGGAACCCTACGAGCAGTACTTC
CASSPGTGEPYEQYF
>TRBV9|-|TRBJ2-7|-
TGTGCCAGCAGCGTATCAGGGCAGGTCGGGGAGCAGTACTTC
CASSVSGQVGEQYF
>TRBV28|TRBD1|TRBJ2-3|-
TGTGCCAGCAGTTTATTGGACAGGGGCCCAGATACGCAGTATTTT
CASSLLDRGPDTQYF
>TRBV27|-|TRBJ2-6|-
TGTGCCAGCAGTCCGCCAACGGGACAAAGCTCTGGGGCCAACGTCCTGACTTTC
CASSPPTGQSSGANVLTF
>TRBV28|TRBD1|TRBJ1-3|-
TGTGCCAGCAGTTTGCCAGGGGGCTTTCCTGGAAACACCATATATTTT
CASSLPGGFPGNTIYF
>TRBV4-3|TRBD1|TRBJ2-6|-
TGCGCCAGCAGCCAAACCGGGACAGGGTTATCTGGGGCCAACGTCCTGACTTTC
CASSQTGTGLSGANVLTF
>TRBV7-9|-|TRBJ1-6|-
TGTGCCAGCAGCTACGGACAGCCCTCCTATAATTCACCCCTCCACTTT
CASSYGQPSYNSPLHF
>TRBV7-6|TRBD1|TRBJ2-5|-
TGTGCCAGCAGCTTAGGGACAGGGACGGAGACCCAGTACTTC
CASSLGTGTETQYF
>TRBV6-5|TRBD1|TRBJ2-7|once
TGTGCCAGCAGTTTTACCCGGGACAGGGACTACGAGCAGTACTTC
CASSFTRDRDYEQYF
>TRBV11-3|-|TRBJ2-2|-
TGTGCCAGCAGCTTCGTCACCGGGGAGCTGTTTTTT
CASSFVTGELFF
>TRBV7-2|TRBD1|TRBJ2-5|-
TGTGCCAGCAGCCCTAACTACAGGGGGTGGGGACAAGAGACCCAGTACTTC
CASSPNYRGWGQETQYF
>TRBV7-9|TRBD1|TRBJ1-6|-
TGTGCCAGCAGCTCGATAGGTAGGGGACAGGTGGATTCACCCCTCCACTTT
CASSSIGRGQVDSPLHF
>TRBV4-1|TRBD1|TRBJ1-2|-
TGCGCCAGCAGCCAACTACGAGACAGGGGGCTTGGCTACACCTTC
CASSQLRDRGLGYTF
>TRBV6-1|TRBD1|TRBJ2-7|-
TGTGCCAGCAGTGATCTCGCCGGGACAGGAATGCCCTACGAGCAGTACTTC
CASSDLAGTGMPYEQYF
>TRBV6-6|-|TRBJ2-5|-
TGTGCCGCGCGCGAAGCCACCATGGAGACCCAGTACTTC
CAAREATMETQYF